Listed below are T cell receptor beta chains from one sample, sequenced in a study of T cell responses to AZD1222 COVID-19 vaccine. Some clones are missing from TCRdb's copy, which holds only in-frame ones; the method was immunoSEQ multiplex PCR. The table shows some 150,000 clones, with over 75% occurring only once. Sequencing was performed on peripheral blood, taken 28 days after the second AZD1222 dose. These TCRs come from an adult who received the AZD1222 COVID-19 vaccine. Both conserved end residues are part of each CDR3. Each record gives: V gene, J gene, D gene, CDR3 length, clone size, CDR3 protein, CDR3 DNA. D genes are given only for firm matches. Clone size is shown for a subset of rows, as once, few, many or a class of expanded clone.

>TRBV7-9|TRBJ1-2|TRBD1|16|.
CASSPRDRGYIRGYTF
TGTGCCAGCAGCCCACGGGACAGGGGGTACATTAGGGGCTACACCTTC
>TRBV2|TRBJ1-2|.|11|.
CASTGYRGYTF
TGTGCCAGCACGGGTTACAGGGGCTACACCTTC
>TRBV6-6|TRBJ1-2|TRBD1|14|.
CASSPLDRGHGYTF
TGTGCCAGCAGTCCCCTGGACAGGGGACATGGCTACACCTTC
>TRBV9|TRBJ2-2|TRBD1|14|.
CASSVKGASGELFF
TGTGCCAGCAGCGTGAAGGGGGCTTCCGGGGAGCTGTTTTTT
>TRBV2|TRBJ1-1|.|15|.
CASRGGRGRLTEAFF
TGTGCCAGCCGAGGGGGGAGGGGAAGGCTCACTGAAGCTTTCTTT
>TRBV20-1|TRBJ1-1|.|12|.
CSASKGAGEAFF
TGCAGTGCTAGTAAAGGGGCTGGGGAAGCTTTCTTT
>TRBV12-3/TRBV12-4|TRBJ1-1|.|13|.
CASRAGMNTEAFF
TGTGCCAGCAGGGCGGGGATGAACACTGAAGCTTTCTTT
>TRBV7-9|TRBJ1-1|TRBD1|15|.
CASSLHRGEQVEAFF
TGTGCCAGCAGCCTACACAGGGGGGAACAGGTTGAAGCTTTCTTT
>TRBV6-5|TRBJ1-1|.|14|.
CASSSRGWNTEAFF
TGTGCCAGCAGCTCCAGGGGTTGGAACACTGAAGCTTTCTTT
>TRBV7-9|TRBJ2-6|.|16|.
CASSLRVRSGANVLTF
TGTGCCAGCAGCTTAAGGGTCCGCTCTGGGGCCAACGTCCTGACTTTC
>TRBV25-1|TRBJ1-3|.|15|.
CASSLPGSGGNTIYF
TGTGCCAGCTCCCTCCCAGGGTCAGGGGGAAACACCATATATTTT
>TRBV3-1/TRBV3-2|TRBJ2-7|.|15|.
CASSPSRGLRYEQYF
TGTGCCAGCAGCCCATCAAGAGGCTTACGTTACGAGCAGTACTTC
>TRBV30|TRBJ2-1|TRBD2|13|.
CAWMTSGGNEQFF
TGTGCCTGGATGACTAGCGGGGGCAATGAGCAGTTCTTC
>TRBV7-9|TRBJ2-1|.|14|.
CASRGERTANEQFF
TGTGCCAGCCGGGGAGAGCGGACCGCCAATGAGCAGTTCTTC
>TRBV6-1|TRBJ2-5|.|14|.
CASSDGRGVETQYF
TGTGCCAGCAGTGACGGCAGGGGCGTAGAGACCCAGTACTTC
>TRBV3-1/TRBV3-2|TRBJ1-1|.|12|.
CASSQTGLGVFF
TGTGCCAGCAGCCAAACGGGGTTGGGGGTTTTCTTT
>TRBV18|TRBJ2-7|.|12|.
CASSPSPYEQYF
TGTGCCAGCTCACCTAGCCCCTACGAGCAGTACTTC
>TRBV4-1|TRBJ1-4|.|15|.
CASSRLGREDEKLFF
TGCGCCAGCAGCCGTTTGGGCAGGGAGGATGAAAAACTGTTTTTT
>TRBV5-1|TRBJ2-7|TRBD2|18|.
CASSLVPPTSGPSYEQYF
TGCGCCAGCAGCTTGGTGCCCCCCACTAGCGGGCCCTCCTACGAGCAGTACTTC
>TRBV7-9|TRBJ1-2|.|14|.
CASSLVEGSRGYTF
TGTGCCAGCAGCTTAGTAGAGGGTTCGAGGGGCTACACCTTC
>TRBV19|TRBJ1-2|.|17|.
CASSPGPPRPLNYGYTF
TGTGCCAGTAGTCCAGGCCCCCCCAGACCCCTTAACTATGGCTACACCTTC
>TRBV19|TRBJ1-1|.|11|once
CASSDRREAFF
TGTGCCAGTAGTGATAGGCGTGAAGCTTTCTTT
>TRBV24-1|TRBJ1-2|.|12|.
CATSESGYGYTF
TGTGCCACCAGTGAGTCGGGCTATGGCTACACCTTC
>TRBV27|TRBJ1-2|.|12|.
CASSPRAYGYTF
TGTGCCAGCAGTCCACGGGCCTATGGCTACACCTTC
>TRBV19|TRBJ2-1|.|13|.
CASSIEGYNEQFF
TGTGCCAGTAGTATTGAGGGATACAATGAGCAGTTCTTC
>TRBV7-8|TRBJ1-2|.|14|.
CASSLAKANYGYTF
TGTGCCAGCAGCTTGGCTAAAGCTAACTATGGCTACACCTTC
>TRBV3-1/TRBV3-2|TRBJ2-5|.|12|.
CASSQTPVTQYF
TGTGCCAGCAGCCAAACCCCGGTGACCCAGTACTTC
>TRBV5-1|TRBJ1-6|.|16|once
CASSLDLRGSGSPLHF
TGCGCCAGCAGCTTGGATTTGCGGGGAAGTGGTTCACCCCTCCACTTT
>TRBV29-1|TRBJ1-2|.|16|.
CSVSQRHGGAPDGYTF
TGCAGCGTTTCACAGCGGCACGGTGGGGCGCCGGATGGCTACACCTTC
>TRBV11-2|TRBJ1-5|.|13|once
CASSLSSHQPQHF
TGTGCCAGCAGCTTAAGCAGCCATCAGCCCCAGCATTTT
>TRBV6-6|TRBJ1-1|TRBD1|15|.
CASSKRDSRGTEAFF
TGTGCCAGCAGTAAACGGGACAGCCGCGGCACTGAAGCTTTCTTT
>TRBV5-1|TRBJ1-5|.|14|.
CASSEGGSNQPQHF
TGCGCCAGCAGCGAGGGAGGTAGCAATCAGCCCCAGCATTTT
>TRBV29-1|TRBJ2-7|TRBD1|14|.
CSVEDPGGGYEQYF
TGCAGCGTTGAAGATCCAGGGGGCGGCTACGAGCAGTACTTC
>TRBV3-1/TRBV3-2|TRBJ1-1|TRBD1|14|.
CASSQDDRAWYAFF
TGTGCCAGCAGCCAAGATGACAGGGCGTGGTACGCTTTCTTT
>TRBV3-1/TRBV3-2|TRBJ1-1|.|12|.
CASSQAAVEAFF
TGTGCCAGCAGCCAAGCGGCGGTTGAAGCTTTCTTT
>TRBV19|TRBJ2-1|TRBD1|17|.
CASSINTGTGAYNEQFF
TGTGCCAGTAGTATAAATACCGGGACAGGGGCCTACAATGAGCAGTTCTTC
>TRBV4-3|TRBJ1-2|.|16|.
CASSQASRAGYYGYTF
TGCGCCAGCAGCCAAGCCTCTCGGGCAGGGTATTATGGCTACACCTTC
>TRBV2|TRBJ1-5|.|13|.
CASSDGLGQPQHF
TGTGCCAGCAGTGACGGTCTCGGTCAGCCCCAGCATTTT
>TRBV5-8|TRBJ1-4|.|14|.
CASSRRVSNEKLFF
TGTGCCAGCAGCCGCAGGGTATCTAATGAAAAACTGTTTTTT
>TRBV5-1|TRBJ1-5|TRBD1|14|.
CASSVRQGGQPQHF
TGCGCCAGCAGCGTACGACAGGGTGGTCAGCCCCAGCATTTT
>TRBV20-1|TRBJ1-2|.|11|.
CSGWDRYGYTF
TGCAGTGGTTGGGATCGCTATGGCTACACCTTC